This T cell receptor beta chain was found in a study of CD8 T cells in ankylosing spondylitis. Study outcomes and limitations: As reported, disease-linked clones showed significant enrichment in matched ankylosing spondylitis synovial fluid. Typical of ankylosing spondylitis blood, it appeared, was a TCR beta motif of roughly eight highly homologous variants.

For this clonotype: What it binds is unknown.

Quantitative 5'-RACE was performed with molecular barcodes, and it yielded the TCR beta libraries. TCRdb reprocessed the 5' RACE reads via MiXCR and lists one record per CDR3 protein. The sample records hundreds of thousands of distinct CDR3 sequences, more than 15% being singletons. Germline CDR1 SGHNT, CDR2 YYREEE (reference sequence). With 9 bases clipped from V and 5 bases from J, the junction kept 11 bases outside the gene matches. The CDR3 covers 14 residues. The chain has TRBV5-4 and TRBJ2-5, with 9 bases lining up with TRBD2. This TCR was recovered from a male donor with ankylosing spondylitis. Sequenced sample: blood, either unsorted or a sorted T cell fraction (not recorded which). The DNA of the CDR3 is TGTGCCACCTTTAGCGGGAGAGAAAGCGAGACCCAGTACTTC. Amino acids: CATFSGRESETQYF.